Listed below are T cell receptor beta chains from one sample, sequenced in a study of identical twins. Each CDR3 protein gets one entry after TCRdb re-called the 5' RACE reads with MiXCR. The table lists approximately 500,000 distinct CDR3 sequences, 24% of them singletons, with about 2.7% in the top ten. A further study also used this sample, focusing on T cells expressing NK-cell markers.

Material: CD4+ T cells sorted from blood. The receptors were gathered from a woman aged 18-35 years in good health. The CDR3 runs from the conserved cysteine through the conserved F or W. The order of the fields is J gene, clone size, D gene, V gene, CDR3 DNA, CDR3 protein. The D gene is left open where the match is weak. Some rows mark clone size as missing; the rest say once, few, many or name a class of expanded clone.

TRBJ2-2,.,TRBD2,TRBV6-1,TGTGCCAGCAGTCTAGGGGGGACTAGCGGGAGGGCCAGGGGCGGGGAGCTGTTTTTT,CASSLGGTSGRARGGELFF
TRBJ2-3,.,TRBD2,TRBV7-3,TGTGCCAGCAGTGCGACTAGCGGCACAGATACGCAGTATTTT,CASSATSGTDTQYF
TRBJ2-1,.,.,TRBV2,TGTGCCAGCAGTGGAGGGACTCGATACAATGAGCAGTTCTTC,CASSGGTRYNEQFF
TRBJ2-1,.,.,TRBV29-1,TGCAGCGCTCTGGGGCAGATTTACAATGAGCAGTTCTTC,CSALGQIYNEQFF
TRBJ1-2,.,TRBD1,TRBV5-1,TGCGCCAGCAGCATCTACAGGGGTTATAATGGCTACACCTTC,CASSIYRGYNGYTF
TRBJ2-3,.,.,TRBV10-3,TGTGCCATCAGTGACTTAGCGAGTTATACGCAGTATTTT,CAISDLASYTQYF
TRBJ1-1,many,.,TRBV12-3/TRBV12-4,TGTGCCAGCAGTGAAGGTGAACCCTCGGCTTTCTTT,CASSEGEPSAFF
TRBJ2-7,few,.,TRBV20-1,TGCAGTGCTAGTGCGGTCCCCTACGAGCAGTACTTC,CSASAVPYEQYF
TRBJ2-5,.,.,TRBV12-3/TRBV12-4,TGTGCCAGCGGTTTGGGGGGATACGGGACCCAGTACTTC,CASGLGGYGTQYF
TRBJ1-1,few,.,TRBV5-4,TGTGCCAGCAGCCCTACGGGGGCTGAAGCTTTCTTT,CASSPTGAEAFF
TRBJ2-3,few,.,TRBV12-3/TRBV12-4,TGTGCCAGCAGTCCGCGGGCTCATCGTCCAGATACGCAGTATTTT,CASSPRAHRPDTQYF
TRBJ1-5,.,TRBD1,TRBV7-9,TGTGCCAGCAGCTTAGGGGCAGGGGGCCCGAGCAATCAGCCCCAGCATTTT,CASSLGAGGPSNQPQHF
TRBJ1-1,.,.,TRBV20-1,TGCAGTGCTAGAGATTGGGGAGCGGGGGGCGCGAGCACTGAAGCTTTCTTT,CSARDWGAGGASTEAFF
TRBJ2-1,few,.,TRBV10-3,TGTGCCATCAGGCAGGGTTTACTATTCAATGAGCAGTTCTTC,CAIRQGLLFNEQFF
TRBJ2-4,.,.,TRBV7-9,TGTGCCAGCAGCTTACTTCGGGACACCAAAAACATTCAGTACTTC,CASSLLRDTKNIQYF
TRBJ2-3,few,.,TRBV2,TGTGCCAGCAGTGGGGGCCTAGGAGATACGCAGTATTTT,CASSGGLGDTQYF
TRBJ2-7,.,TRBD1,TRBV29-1,TGCAGCGTTGGTACGGGCCAGGGGGCCTACGAGCAGTACTTC,CSVGTGQGAYEQYF
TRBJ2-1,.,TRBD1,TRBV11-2,TGTGCCAGCAGCATGGACAGGGCCAATGAGCAGTTCTTC,CASSMDRANEQFF
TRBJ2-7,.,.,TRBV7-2,TGTGCCAGCAGCTCCCTTCGGGGGCACGAGCAGTACTTC,CASSSLRGHEQYF
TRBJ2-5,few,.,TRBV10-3,TGTGCCATCAGTGCTCGCCAAGAGACCCAGTACTTC,CAISARQETQYF
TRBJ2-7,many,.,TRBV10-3,TGTGCCATCAGCGGACAAAGCTACGAGCAGTACTTC,CAISGQSYEQYF
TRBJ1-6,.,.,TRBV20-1,TGCAGTGCTCGGGTGGGTGGGCACGGCGCCCTCCACTTT,CSARVGGHGALHF